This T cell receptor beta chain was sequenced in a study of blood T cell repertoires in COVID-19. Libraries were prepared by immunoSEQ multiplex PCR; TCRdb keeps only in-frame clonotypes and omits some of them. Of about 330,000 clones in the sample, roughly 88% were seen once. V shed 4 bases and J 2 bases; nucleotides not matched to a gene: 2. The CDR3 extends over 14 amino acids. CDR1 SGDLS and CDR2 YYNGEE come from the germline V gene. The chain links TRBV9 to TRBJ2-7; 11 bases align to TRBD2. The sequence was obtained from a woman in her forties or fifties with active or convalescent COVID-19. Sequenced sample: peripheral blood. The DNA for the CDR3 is TGTGCCAGCAGCCCTAGCGGGGGGACCTACGAGCAGTACTTC. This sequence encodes CASSPSGGTYEQYF. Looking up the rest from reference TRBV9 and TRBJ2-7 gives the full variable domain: DSGVTQTPKHLITATGQRVTLRCSPRSGDLSVYWYQQSLDQGLQFLIQYYNGEERAKGNILERFSAQQFPDLHSELNLSSLELGDSALYFCASSPSGGTYEQYFGPGTRLTVT.